This T cell receptor beta chain was found in a study of T cell changes during pregnancy in multiple sclerosis (dated by TCRdb to between 2017 and 2020). Turning to the overall study: The study examined how the T cell repertoire changed over the course of pregnancy in women with multiple sclerosis.

As to this clone: The specificity of this receptor is unknown. Base-call qualities are not available, and no considerably larger clone is one nucleotide away.

The receptor library was made with the immunoSEQ multiplex PCR assay. TCRdb holds this immuneACCESS table with in-frame rearrangements only. Some clones are missing; in checked studies, unresolved V genes explain under half, and the rest has no known cause. For this sample the table gives around 71,000 clones, of which approximately 92% were detected only once. The leading ten clones occupy over 1% of the sample. V trim: 3 bases; J trim: 6 bases; unmatched bases: 8. From a lookup of the germline V gene, CDR1 and CDR2 are MDHEN and SYDVKM. The CDR3 runs 15 residues from the cysteine to the phenylalanine. CDR3 DNA is the only sequence kept; it has 45 bases, read in frame from the first base.

This TCR was sampled from a female donor with multiple sclerosis, enrolled in a pregnancy study. Here the sequenced sample was peripheral blood, taken in the third trimester of pregnancy. This receptor chain uses TRBV28 and TRBJ2-1; 7 bases in between match TRBD2. CDR3 sequence: CASSLRREISNEQFF. The bases are TGTGCCAGCAGTTTGAGGCGGGAGATCTCCAATGAGCAGTTCTTC.